This T cell receptor (beta chain) was identified in a study of tumor-infiltrating lymphocytes in oesophageal squamous cell carcinoma. TCRdb re-called the PCR reads with MiXCR, one entry per CDR3 protein. Seen here are over 20,000 distinct CDR3 sequences, roughly two fifths observed once, and the top ten hold about 40%. V lost 6 bases, J lost 4 bases, and 21 bases lay in between. This CDR3 has 17 amino acids. Ten or more counts support this clonotype. The origin of this receptor is a male donor with esophageal squamous cell carcinoma. The sequenced material came from esophageal tumor tissue. The chain combines TRBV12-3 or TRBV12-4 with TRBJ2-2, with a tentative D call TRBD1 (6 bases). CDR3: CASSLLRGRGVTGELFF. DNA of the CDR3: TGTGCCAGCAGCCTACTGCGCGGCAGGGGAGTCACCGGGGAGCTGTTTTTT.